The 21 T cell receptor beta chains below come from one sample, sequenced in a study of PD-L1 blockade in urothelial cancer. As for time point: pretreatment peripheral blood. TCRdb's copy holds only in-frame clones and misses some; the assay was immunoSEQ multiplex PCR. Of 60,000 to 75,000 clones listed, 86% are singletons. The sample here was PBMCs, taken around atezolizumab (anti-PD-L1) treatment. Every receptor here comes from a man in his fifties or sixties with urothelial cancer.

This clone was observed a single time. The CDR3 bases are TGTGCCAGCAGTTACAGCAAGAACACTGAAGCTTTCTTT. Protein: CASSYSKNTEAFF. The chain employs TRBV6-5 and TRBJ1-1; no firm D call. Per germline, CDR1 MNHEY and CDR2 SVGAGI. The CDR3 length is 13 residues. Trimming left V 2 bases short and J 1 base short, with 5 bases between.

The genes are TRBV11-3 and TRBJ1-2, with 12 bases fitting TRBD1. V shed 5 bases and J 7 bases; nucleotides not matched to a gene: 8. Germline assignment: CDR1 SGHNT and CDR2 YENEEA. This CDR3 contains 15 residues. The CDR3 DNA is TGTGCCAGCAGCCCCTCGGGACAGGGGGCAATTGGCTACACCTTC. It yields the protein CASSPSGQGAIGYTF.

Only one count was recorded for this clone. The J gene is TRBJ2-5, the V gene TRBV28; 8 nucleotides agree with TRBD2. Germline V CDR1 and CDR2: MDHEN, SYDVKM. The junction had 8 bases not matched to a gene; V was cut back by 5 bases and J by 3 bases. The CDR3 runs 15 residues. The CDR3 loop is CASSPPPAGEETQYF. CDR3 nucleotide sequence: TGTGCCAGCAGTCCCCCCCCAGCGGGAGAAGAGACCCAGTACTTC.

The chain uses TRBV5-1 and TRBJ1-6, with D hard to call. Germline-derived CDR1 and CDR2 are SGHRS and YFSETQ. Trimming cost V 0 bases and J 10 bases, with 14 bases left between them. The CDR3 contains 15 residues. The CDR3 protein is CASSLAGTIWSPLHF. In DNA form, the CDR3 reads TGCGCCAGCAGCTTGGCAGGCACGATTTGGTCACCCCTCCACTTT.

This clone was found a few times. This chain connects TRBV5-1 to TRBJ1-1; possible D gene TRBD1, 6 bases. The CDR3 covers 14 residues. Trimming pared 4 bases from V and 1 base from J, leaving 11 bases between. Looked up from germline, CDR1 is SGHRS and CDR2 is YFSETQ. DNA for the CDR3: TGCGCCAGCAGCCTGGGACAACAGAACACTGAAGCTTTCTTT. Translated, it gives CASSLGQQNTEAFF.

This chain uses TRBV30 with TRBJ2-3, with 7 nucleotides matching TRBD2. V lost 0 bases to trimming and J lost 3 bases; unmatched junction nucleotides: 9. Germline values: CDR1 GTSNPN, CDR2 SVGIG (reference sequence). CDR3 length: 16 residues. The CDR3 nucleotides read TGTGCCTGGAGTGTGGGCTGGGGGGGTGGTACAGATACGCAGTATTTT. Protein sequence: CAWSVGWGGGTDTQYF.

This chain joins TRBV14 and TRBJ1-6; TRBD1 aligns across 7 bases. The CDR3 consists of 17 residues. Germline V gene lookup returns CDR1 SGHDN and CDR2 FVKESK. The J segment lost 7 bases and the V segment lost 0 bases, leaving 9 bases of the junction unmatched. This CDR3 is CASSQERGQGFNSPLHF. DNA for the CDR3: TGTGCCAGCAGCCAAGAAAGGGGGCAAGGGTTCAATTCACCCCTCCACTTT.

This chain joins TRBV10-2 and TRBJ2-3; maybe TRBD2 (5 bases). V gave up 7 bases and J gave up 2 bases, with 16 bases separating them. The V gene's germline CDR1 is WSHSY and CDR2 SAAADI. The CDR3 consists of 15 residues. The CDR3 DNA follows: TGCGCCAGCACCAGGTTGGCGGGCCACACAGATACGCAGTATTTT. Its protein is CASTRLAGHTDTQYF.

The V and J genes are TRBV9 and TRBJ2-5, with D uncertain. CDR1 and CDR2 (germline): SGDLS, YYNGEE. V lost 0 bases, J lost 2 bases, and 8 bases lay in between. This CDR3 region has 14 residues. The CDR3 DNA sequence: TGTGCCAGCAGCGTAGTCCAGCGTCAAGAGACCCAGTACTTC. It yields the protein CASSVVQRQETQYF.

The chain joins TRBV27 to TRBJ2-1, with D maybe TRBD1 (6 bases). This CDR3 comprises 14 residues. Germline V gene sequence: CDR1 MNHEY, CDR2 SMNVEV (reference sequence). Deletions cut 4 bases from V and 10 bases from J, with 17 bases between. CDR3 nucleotides: TGTGCCAGCAGTTCAAACTCACAGGGACGGGAGCAGTTCTTC. Protein sequence: CASSSNSQGREQFF.

The chain carries TRBV28 and TRBJ2-2, with TRBD2 identical over 8 bases. Trimming removed 10 bases from V and 5 bases from J; junction bases left unmatched: 9. The germline V gene encodes CDR1 MDHEN and CDR2 SYDVKM. CDR3 length: 14 residues. CDR3 region: CATLSGGGTGELFF. DNA of the CDR3: TGTGCCACCCTCAGCGGGGGAGGAACCGGGGAGCTGTTTTTT.

The V gene is TRBV6-5, the J gene TRBJ1-6, with D possibly TRBD1 on 5 matching bases. The CDR3 is 14 amino acids. Germline V gene data show CDR1 as MNHEY and CDR2 as SVGAGI. V was cut by 3 bases and J by 4 bases, with 7 bases left in between. The chain's CDR3 is CASSYRQYNSPLHF. The DNA of the CDR3 is TGTGCCAGCAGTTATCGACAGTATAATTCACCCCTCCACTTT.

The chain combines TRBV6-5 with TRBJ2-2; D is unresolved. V lost 4 bases, J lost 8 bases, and 8 bases lay in between. Germline V lookup: CDR1 MNHEY, CDR2 SVGAGI. This CDR3 comprises 12 residues. The CDR3 DNA reads TGTGCCAGCAGTTTACGGCGGGGGGAGCTGTTTTTT. This sequence encodes CASSLRRGELFF.

This chain joins TRBV15 and TRBJ1-4, with 8 positions matching TRBD1. CDR3 length: 15 residues. The V segment lost 6 bases and the J segment 8 bases; nucleotides outside the gene matches: 11. Germline CDR1 reads LNHNV; CDR2 reads YYDKDF (reference sequence). CDR3: CATSQKTGAFEKLFF. In nucleotides, the CDR3 is TGTGCCACCAGTCAAAAGACAGGGGCGTTCGAAAAACTGTTTTTT.

This clone was seen only a few times. V gene TRBV18 combines with J gene TRBJ1-3; possible D gene TRBD1, 6 bases. Deletions cut 4 bases from V and 0 bases from J, with 13 bases between. This CDR3 has 16 amino acids. CDR1 and CDR2 from the germline V gene are KGHSH and LQKENI. The CDR3 nucleotides are TGTGCCAGCTCACGGCAAACAGGGAGCTCTGGAAACACCATATATTTT. It is translated as CASSRQTGSSGNTIYF.

The rearrangement links TRBV2 to TRBJ2-5; D is possibly TRBD1 (6 bases). Germline CDR1 reads SNHLY; CDR2 reads FYNNEI. Trimming shortened V by 6 bases and J by 1 base, and 15 bases separated the two germline ends. The CDR3 runs to 15 residues. CDR3 protein: CASRRTRGPQETQYF. The DNA for the CDR3 is TGTGCCAGCAGGCGAACCAGGGGCCCCCAAGAGACCCAGTACTTC. The whole variable domain, remainder taken from reference TRBV2 and TRBJ2-5, is EPEVTQTPSHQVTQMGQEVILRCVPISNHLYFYWYRQILGQKVEFLVSFYNNEISEKSEIFDDQFSVERPDGSNFTLKIRSTKLEDSAMYFCASRRTRGPQETQYFGPGTRLLVL.

This clone was found a few times. This sequence joins TRBV25-1 and TRBJ2-2, with 8 positions matching TRBD2. Per the germline V gene, CDR1 is MGHDK and CDR2 is SYGVNS. V was pared by 6 bases and J by 2 bases, with 5 bases of the junction left unmatched. The CDR3 is made up of 15 amino acids. CDR3 in amino acids: CASSQSGGNTGELFF. In DNA form, the CDR3 reads TGTGCCAGCAGCCAAAGCGGGGGCAACACCGGGGAGCTGTTTTTT.

The chain carries TRBV2 and TRBJ1-5; tentatively, D is TRBD1 (6 bases). The length of the CDR3 is 14 residues. Between the trimmed V and J ends, which lost 4 bases and 7 bases, there was a span of 14 bases. Per the germline V gene, CDR1 is SNHLY and CDR2 is FYNNEI. The CDR3 DNA sequence: TGTGCCAGCAGTGTGGTGGGGGCGCGGCAGCCCCAGCATTTT. Translation gives CASSVVGARQPQHF.

V usage is TRBV19 and J usage is TRBJ2-1; the D is unclear. Per the germline V gene, CDR1 is LNHDA and CDR2 is SQIVND (reference sequence). The CDR3 totals 11 residues. Trimming shortened V by 3 bases and J by 13 bases, and 10 bases separated the two germline ends. The CDR3 here is CASSIGSIQFF. CDR3 DNA: TGTGCCAGTAGTATCGGTTCTATCCAGTTCTTC.

V and J are TRBV4-3 and TRBJ2-1; the D gene is possibly TRBD1 (6 bases). V was shortened by 0 bases and J by 7 bases, with 10 bases between the two germline ends. Germline-derived CDR1 and CDR2 are LGHNA and YSLEER. The CDR3 extends over 14 amino acids. The DNA of the CDR3 is TGCGCCAGCAGCCAAGAAAACAGGGAGAATGAGCAGTTCTTC. Its protein product is CASSQENRENEQFF.

This sequence joins TRBV10-1 and TRBJ1-2; possible D gene TRBD1, 5 bases. The V gene's germline CDR1 is WNHNN and CDR2 SYGVQD (reference sequence). The V gene lost 3 bases and the J gene lost 2 bases, with 7 bases spanning the gap. The CDR3 is made up of 13 amino acids. The CDR3 protein is CASSEGANYGYTF. Here the CDR3 DNA reads TGCGCCAGCAGTGAAGGGGCAAACTATGGCTACACCTTC.